This TCR beta chain was profiled in a study of blood T cells in healthy people across ages. Germline CDR1 and CDR2: SGHTA and FQGNSA. V lost 9 bases, J lost 2 bases, and 8 bases lay in between. There are 11 residues in the CDR3. A second roughly 6 to 12 cycle PCR used barcoded and J-beta primers. TCRdb passed the 5' RACE reads through MiXCR, listing each CDR3 protein once. The data contain some 1.8 million distinct CDR3 sequences, about 39% of them singletons. Every sample yielded at least 6.5 million isolated PBMCs. Notes on the study in general: Both naive CD4+ cell counts and diversity were greater in long-lived donors than in aged donors.

This clonotype showed up many times. Its antigen remains unidentified. The sequenced sample was blood. This sequence was found in a human donor in good health. V usage is TRBV7-2 and J usage is TRBJ2-7, with a possible D match to TRBD2 (6 bases). CDR3 DNA sequence: TGTGCCAGTGGGGGGACCTACGAGCAGTACTTC. It yields the protein CASGGTYEQYF.